Following are 18 T cell receptor beta chains from one sample sequenced in a study of T cells in women clearing cervical HPV infection. The repertoire was sequenced with immunoSEQ multiplex PCR; TCRdb's copy has only in-frame clones and lacks some. The listing records about 39,000 clones. Input material: blood buffy coat. The receptor source for this set is a woman between 18 and 70 years old with a cervical HPV16 infection that either progressed to CIN3+ or cleared (not recorded which).

Concerning this clone: The CDR3 end falls 3 residues outside the read, so it is completed with the germline J gene. The chain carries TRBV5-1 and TRBJ2-5; 9 bases align to TRBD2. The CDR3 covers 16 residues. The junction had 8 bases not matched to a gene; V was cut back by 4 bases and J by 1 base. The germline CDR1 and CDR2 sequences are SGHRS and YFSETQ. The CDR3 loop reads CASSPGTSTIQETQYF. The DNA read from the CDR3 is TGCGCCAGCAGCCCCGGGACTAGCACAATCCAAGAGACC.

Worth noting for this clone: The missing CDR3 end, 3 residues past where the read stops, is filled in from the germline J gene. The chain uses TRBV3-1 (or the pseudogene TRBV3-2) and TRBJ2-7; D remains unclear. The CDR3 totals 13 residues. V was cut by 8 bases and J by 1 base, with 12 bases left in between. CDR1 is LGHDT and CDR2 is YNNKEL in the germline V gene (reference sequence). The chain's CDR3 is CASEKGGSYEQYF. The DNA read from the CDR3 is TGTGCCAGCGAAAAAGGCGGATCCTACGAG.

Concerning this clone itself: The CDR3 end lies 3 residues beyond the end of the read and is filled in from the germline J gene. This rearrangement joins TRBV5-1 to TRBJ2-7, with 8 bases identical to TRBD2. Looked up from germline, CDR1 is SGHRS and CDR2 is YFSETQ. The junction had 13 bases not matched to a gene; V was cut back by 7 bases and J by 4 bases. CDR3 length: 15 amino acids. CDR3 DNA (partial): TGCGCCAGCGCAGCCCAAGCGGGAGTTACGTACGAG. Residues: CASAAQAGVTYE. The full-length CDR3 reads as CASAAQAGVTYEQYF.

Concerning this clone itself: The read is 3 residues too short to cover the CDR3 end, so that end is filled in from the germline J gene. This chain links TRBV18 with TRBJ1-2; D is possibly TRBD1 (5 bases). With 2 bases removed from V and 4 bases from J, the gap between germline ends came to 11 bases. CDR1 is KGHSH and CDR2 is LQKENI in the germline V gene. CDR3 length: 14 residues. CDR3 region: CASSPEQAFYGYTF. The DNA read from the CDR3 is TGTGCCAGCTCACCAGAACAGGCGTTCTATGGC.

A note on this clone: Sequencing ends 3 residues short of the CDR3 end; the germline J gene provides the rest. The rearrangement links TRBV5-1 to TRBJ2-1; 7 bases map to TRBD2. This CDR3 has 15 amino acids. The germline V gene encodes CDR1 SGHRS and CDR2 YFSETQ. The trim removed 5 bases at V and 6 bases at J, leaving 11 bases unmatched. CDR3 DNA, as far as it was read: TGCGCCAGCAGGGCCGGGACTACATCCCTCAATGAG. It yields the protein CASRAGTTSLNE. The whole CDR3 protein reads CASRAGTTSLNEQFF.

A remark on this clone: The read gets to within 3 residues of the CDR3 end, and the germline J gene fills in the rest. Additional DNA sequences in this sample encode the identical CDR3. This sequence joins TRBV5-6 and TRBJ2-2; D might be TRBD1 (5 bases). The V end lost 2 bases, the J end lost 1 base, and 9 bases lay between the germline ends. The CDR3 runs to 15 residues. Germline V gene lookup returns CDR1 SGHDT and CDR2 YYEEEE. CDR3 DNA, as far as it was read: TGTGCCAGCAGCTTTGGGGCGGAGAACACCGGGGAG. It codes for CASSFGAENTGE. The complete CDR3 sequence is CASSFGAENTGELFF.

As regards this clone: The read comes to an end 3 residues before the CDR3 does, leaving the germline J gene to fill in the end. The chain has TRBV19 and TRBJ2-3; no firm D call. The germline CDR1 and CDR2 sequences are LNHDA and SQIVND (reference sequence). CDR3 length: 12 residues. The CDR3 sequence is CASSIGLEAQYF. Incomplete CDR3 DNA: TGTGCCAGTAGTATAGGGCTCGAGGCG.

About this clone: Other DNA sequences in this sample translate to the same CDR3. CDR3 amino acids: CASSFGDRGLSTEAFF. Incomplete CDR3 DNA: TGTGCCAGTAGTTTCGGGGACAGGGGGCTTAGCACTGAA. The chain links TRBV19 to TRBJ1-1, with 12 bases identical to TRBD1. The read gets to within 3 residues of the CDR3 end, and the germline J gene fills in the rest. V lost 5 bases to trimming and J lost 4 bases; unmatched junction nucleotides: 8. Germline V lookup: CDR1 LNHDA, CDR2 SQIVND (reference sequence). The length of the CDR3 is 16 residues.

Details on this clone: Read sequence stops 3 residues before the CDR3 end, and the germline J gene provides the missing end. V and J are TRBV19 and TRBJ1-6; 8 bases align to TRBD1. The CDR3 totals 14 residues. Germline CDR1 LNHDA, CDR2 SQIVND (reference sequence). Trimming took 5 bases from V and 8 from J; bases not matched to a gene: 5. CDR3 residues: CASSPQGGDSPLHF. The part of the CDR3 DNA that was read is TGTGCCAGTAGTCCACAGGGGGGTGATTCACCC.

A note on this clone: At one end, the junction sequence differs from germline, possibly due to a read error. Read sequence stops 3 residues before the CDR3 end, and the germline J gene provides the missing end. The rearrangement uses TRBV7-9 and TRBJ2-1; tentative D call: TRBD2 (5 bases). CDR3 size: 12 residues. Germline values: CDR1 SEHNR, CDR2 FQNEAQ (reference sequence). The CDR3: CASSLAKGEQFF. The sequenced CDR3 bases are TGTGCCAGCAGCCTAGCAAAGGGTGAG.

Comments on this clone: Sequencing ends 3 residues short of the CDR3 end; the germline J gene provides the rest. This chain links TRBV28 with TRBJ1-5; the D gene is possibly TRBD1 (6 bases). This CDR3 has 14 residues. Germline CDR1 is MDHEN and CDR2 is SYDVKM. The V gene lost 6 bases and the J gene lost 3 bases, with 12 bases spanning the gap. The CDR3 reads CASSLGTHNQPQHF. The DNA read from the CDR3 is TGTGCCAGCAGCCTTGGGACACACAATCAGCCC.

This clone is called medium-sized based on its frequency. The sequence runs out 3 residues before the end of the CDR3; the remainder is reconstructed from the germline J gene. This specimen includes other DNA sequences encoding the same CDR3. The V gene is TRBV5-1, the J gene TRBJ2-5; 7 bases line up with TRBD1. The CDR3 length is 14 residues. Trimming removed 0 bases from V and 4 bases from J; junction bases left unmatched: 3. Germline V gives CDR1 SGHRS, CDR2 YFSETQ. The CDR3 reads CASSLEGGRETQYF. CDR3 bases read: TGCGCCAGCAGCTTGGAAGGGGGCAGAGAGACC. Together with reference TRBV5-1 and TRBJ2-5, the CDR3 gives the full variable domain: KAGVTQTPRYLIKTRGQQVTLSCSPISGHRSVSWYQQTPGQGLQFLFEYFSETQRNKGNFPGRFSGRQFSNSRSEMNVSTLELGDSALYLCASSLEGGRETQYFGPGTRLLVL.

Turning to this clone: The read is 3 residues too short to cover the CDR3 end, so that end is filled in from the germline J gene. V gene TRBV5-1 combines with J gene TRBJ1-3, with a tentative D call TRBD1 (6 bases). The germline V gene encodes CDR1 SGHRS and CDR2 YFSETQ. The CDR3 length is 15 residues. V dropped 5 bases and J dropped 4 bases, with 16 bases sitting between them. CDR3 sequence: CASRDGGPRGNTIYF. CDR3 DNA (partial): TGCGCCAGCAGGGACGGGGGGCCGCGGGGAAACACC. The full variable domain, with the rest looked up from reference TRBV5-1 and TRBJ1-3, is KAGVTQTPRYLIKTRGQQVTLSCSPISGHRSVSWYQQTPGQGLQFLFEYFSETQRNKGNFPGRFSGRQFSNSRSEMNVSTLELGDSALYLCASRDGGPRGNTIYFGEGSWLTVV.

For this clone: The sequenced fragment ends 3 residues before the CDR3 boundary, so the rest is inferred from the germline J gene. The V call is TRBV20-1, the J call TRBJ1-1; D unclear. This CDR3 has 13 residues. The ends were cut back, 0 bases at V and 1 base at J, with 6 bases in the middle. Germline CDR1 and CDR2: DFQATT and SNEGSKA (reference sequence). The CDR3 sequence is CSARDTSNTEAFF. Incomplete CDR3 DNA: TGCAGTGCTAGAGATACATCGAACACTGAA.

In the case of this clone: The missing CDR3 end, 3 residues past where the read stops, is filled in from the germline J gene. The chain employs TRBV5-1 and TRBJ2-2; weak D call: TRBD1 (6 bases). The V gene's germline CDR1 is SGHRS and CDR2 YFSETQ. With 0 bases removed from V and 4 bases from J, the gap between germline ends came to 16 bases. The CDR3 is made up of 17 amino acids. The sequenced CDR3 bases are TGCGCCAGCAGCTTGGCTGGGGGCCCGCGGCCCACCGGGGAG. It encodes CASSLAGGPRPTGE. The full-length CDR3 reads as CASSLAGGPRPTGELFF.

As regards this clone: The read terminates 3 residues before the CDR3 end, so the remaining end is supplied by the germline J gene. This rearrangement joins TRBV27 to TRBJ2-3; 8 bases are shared with TRBD2. Germline V gene lookup returns CDR1 MNHEY and CDR2 SMNVEV (reference sequence). This CDR3 has 17 residues. The V segment lost 1 base and the J segment 0 bases; nucleotides outside the gene matches: 6. The CDR3 DNA, read in part, is TGTGCCAGCAGTTTATACATGGCGGGAGGTAGCACAGATACG. Amino acids: CASSLYMAGGSTDT. The whole CDR3 protein is CASSLYMAGGSTDTQYF.

On this clone: The CDR3 goes on 3 residues after the read ends, and that part is filled in from the germline J gene. The chain carries TRBV6-2 or TRBV6-3 and TRBJ1-1; TRBD1 matches 8 bases. The CDR3 loop spans 15 amino acids. Per germline, CDR1 MNHEY and CDR2 SVGEGT. CDR3 DNA, as far as it was read: TGTGCCAGCACCGTCCGGGGACAGGCGGCAGATACG. Protein product: CASTVRGQAADT. The CDR3 as a whole reads CASTVRGQAADTAFF.

About this clone: Sequencing ends 3 residues short of the CDR3 end; the germline J gene provides the rest. J is TRBJ2-3 and V is TRBV30; tentative D call: TRBD2 (6 bases). Germline V gene data show CDR1 as GTSNPN and CDR2 as SVGIG (reference sequence). The CDR3 is made up of 13 amino acids. CDR3 DNA, as far as it was read: TGTGCCTGGTCTTGGAGGGCGCAACAGCCG. Translation: CAWSWRAQQP. The entire CDR3 protein is CAWSWRAQQPQYF.